Listed here are 32 T cell receptor beta chains from one sample, sequenced in a study of regulatory T cells in long-lasting Graves disease. The sample's time point: persistent/refractory GD, antithyroid drugs over 5 years with positive TRAb. PBMC-extracted RNA yielded the TCR library. Combining iRepertoire HTBI primers with Arm-PCR of CDR3 regions, the authors built TCR beta libraries. From the multiplex PCR reads, TCRdb called clonotypes with MiXCR, one entry per CDR3 protein. Among 650,000 to 850,000 distinct CDR3 sequences, about 30% were seen once, and the ten largest hold about two fifths. The sample consisted of peripheral blood mononuclear cells (PBMCs), taken when the disease was refractory, from a patient treated with antithyroid drugs. Source of these receptors: a female donor with Graves disease.

DNA of the CDR3: TGTGCCAGCAGCTTTCTGGGACGGGGCTCACCCCTCCACTTT. Its translation is CASSFLGRGSPLHF. This sequence joins TRBV12-3 or TRBV12-4 and TRBJ1-6; tentatively, D is TRBD1 (5 bases). V shed 6 bases and J shed 10 bases, with 16 bases lying between them. The CDR3 runs 14 residues.

V usage is TRBV19 and J usage is TRBJ2-5, with a tentative D call TRBD2 (6 bases). The CDR3 totals 13 residues. Germline V gives CDR1 LNHDA, CDR2 SQIVND (reference sequence). The ends were cut back, 3 bases at V and 4 bases at J, with 9 bases in the middle. Here the CDR3 DNA reads TGTGCCAGTAGTATCGTGGGGGGAGAGACCCAGTACTTC. Its translation: CASSIVGGETQYF.

This clonotype was counted between two and nine times. The genes are TRBV13 and TRBJ2-2, with 12 bases fitting TRBD2. V dropped 4 bases and J dropped 6; count of bases not matched to a gene: 3. CDR1 is PRHDT and CDR2 is FYEKMQ in the germline V gene (reference sequence). The CDR3 length is 15 residues. Here the CDR3 reads CASSWGTSGPGELFF. The CDR3 DNA is TGTGCCAGCAGCTGGGGGACTAGCGGGCCCGGGGAGCTGTTTTTT.

In its sample, this clonotype was seen a few times. This chain connects TRBV28 to TRBJ1-4, with D tentatively TRBD1 (5 bases). V was shortened by 1 base and J by 8 bases, with 11 bases between the two germline ends. The germline gives CDR1 MDHEN, CDR2 SYDVKM. The CDR3 extends over 14 amino acids. The CDR3, as DNA: TGTGCCAGCAGTTTATTACCCCAGGGAGAAAAACTGTTTTTT. Translated, it gives CASSLLPQGEKLFF.

The rearrangement links TRBV9 to TRBJ1-2; D is perhaps TRBD1 (6 bases). Trimming took off 2 bases at V and 8 bases at J, with 19 bases between the two ends. There are 15 residues in the CDR3. The germline V gene has CDR1 SGDLS and CDR2 YYNGEE. The CDR3: CASSVRDTTREGYTF. The CDR3 region has the DNA TGTGCCAGCAGCGTTCGGGACACAACCCGGGAAGGCTACACCTTC.

The genes are TRBV6-1 and TRBJ2-1, with 10 bases lining up with TRBD1. Germline trimming cut 8 bases from V and 7 bases from J; bases unmatched to any gene: 14. Germline assignment: CDR1 MNHNS and CDR2 SASEGT. The CDR3 extends over 16 amino acids. This chain's CDR3 is CASGTSRDRGMNEQFF. The DNA for the CDR3 is TGTGCCAGCGGGACTTCCCGGGACAGGGGAATGAATGAGCAGTTCTTC.

This clonotype came up many times. CDR3: CASSRGHEQTYEQYF. The CDR3 DNA reads TGTGCCAGCTCCCGGGGGCACGAGCAGACTTACGAGCAGTACTTC. The chain carries TRBV6-1 and TRBJ2-7; D assignment may be TRBD1 or TRBD2 (6 bases each). V lost 8 bases and J lost 4, with 21 bases in between. Germline V gene data show CDR1 as MNHNS and CDR2 as SASEGT. The CDR3 is 15 amino acids.

This clonotype was found a few times. V is TRBV15 and J is TRBJ1-2, with a weak D call TRBD1 (5 bases). The CDR3 covers 16 residues. Germline V gene sequence: CDR1 LNHNV, CDR2 YYDKDF (reference sequence). With 0 bases removed from V and 2 bases from J, the gap between germline ends came to 13 bases. The CDR3 loop reads CATSRDARVDNYGYTF. The CDR3 DNA follows: TGTGCCACCAGCAGAGATGCCAGGGTGGACAACTATGGCTACACCTTC.

This clonotype was found a few times. The genes are TRBV6-5 and TRBJ1-4, with 7 bases matching TRBD1. This CDR3 spans 14 amino acids. In germline, CDR1 is MNHEY, CDR2 SVGAGI. The J segment lost 5 bases and the V segment lost 2 bases, leaving 2 bases of the junction unmatched. Here the CDR3 DNA reads TGTGCCAGCAGTTACGGAGGGGGCAATGAAAAACTGTTTTTT. It encodes CASSYGGGNEKLFF.

This clonotype was observed once. The chain combines TRBV6-5 with TRBJ2-7; 9 bases match TRBD1. The CDR3 has 17 residues. CDR1 and CDR2 from the germline V gene are MNHEY and SVGAGI. J gave up 6 bases and V 3 bases, and 15 bases lay outside the gene matches. The CDR3: CASSYGTGSWIRGEQYF. Here the CDR3 DNA reads TGTGCCAGCAGTTATGGGACAGGGAGCTGGATTCGCGGCGAGCAGTACTTC.

The count of this clonotype is one. V is TRBV27 and J is TRBJ2-7; D ambiguous. In germline, CDR1 is MNHEY, CDR2 SMNVEV (reference sequence). V was pared by 3 bases and J by 4 bases, with 13 bases between. The CDR3 sequence is 14 residues long. CDR3 in amino acids: CASSFQVVSYEQYF. The CDR3 region has the DNA TGTGCCAGCAGTTTTCAAGTAGTGTCTTACGAGCAGTACTTC.

Remarks on this clonotype: One base away lies a much larger clone, so this may be a sequencing read error. CDR3 in DNA: TGCAGTGCTTCGGGGGACTCCTACGAGCAGTACTTC. It is translated as CSASGDSYEQYF. The chain couples TRBV20-1 to TRBJ2-7; possibly TRBD2 for D (6 bases). V was clipped by 5 bases and J by 0 bases, with 8 bases between them. The CDR3 has 12 residues. CDR1 is DFQATT and CDR2 is SNEGSKA in the germline V gene (reference sequence).

The chain is built from TRBV28 and TRBJ1-1; possible D gene TRBD1, 5 bases. Germline-derived CDR1 and CDR2 are MDHEN and SYDVKM. V gave up 1 base and J gave up 4 bases, with 25 bases separating them. CDR3 length equals 19 residues. The CDR3 DNA follows: TGTGCCAGCAGTTTATATGCGGGGAGAGGGGTGGATAGGGGCACTGAAGCTTTCTTT. Amino acids: CASSLYAGRGVDRGTEAFF.

V and J are TRBV4-1 and TRBJ2-7, with 7 nucleotides matching TRBD1. This CDR3 has 16 residues. Looked up from germline, CDR1 is MGHRA and CDR2 is YSYEKL. V shed 4 bases, J shed 2 bases, and the junction held 11 bases outside the gene matches. Here the CDR3 DNA reads TGCGCCAGCAGCCGAGAGACAGGGCCTACTCCCTACGAGCAGTACTTC. It specifies CASSRETGPTPYEQYF.

About this clonotype itself: A much larger clone is a single base away; this may be a read error. The rearrangement joins TRBV2 to TRBJ1-2; a weak D match, TRBD1 (6 bases). There are 12 residues in the CDR3. Per the germline V gene, CDR1 is SNHLY and CDR2 is FYNNEI. Written as DNA, the CDR3 is TGTGCCAGCAGTCCCCAGGGGACGGGCTACGCCTTC. Its translation: CASSPQGTGYAF.

This clonotype was counted at least ten times. The chain employs TRBV5-1 and TRBJ2-7; 8 nucleotides match TRBD2. The CDR3 totals 14 residues. CDR1 is SGHRS and CDR2 is YFSETQ in the germline V gene. V lost 0 bases and J lost 4; bases outside the gene matches: 3. The CDR3: CASSLVVAGYEQYF. The CDR3, as DNA: TGCGCCAGCAGCTTGGTGGTAGCGGGGTACGAGCAGTACTTC.

In its sample, this clonotype was seen many times. The genes are TRBV6-1 and TRBJ2-5, with TRBD1 matching 7 bases. The CDR3 spans 13 residues. With 4 bases clipped from V and 4 bases from J, the junction kept 3 bases outside the gene matches. The germline CDR1 and CDR2 sequences are MNHNS and SASEGT. CDR3 sequence reads: CASSATGRETQYF. In DNA form, the CDR3 reads TGTGCCAGCAGTGCGACAGGGCGAGAGACCCAGTACTTC.

The genes are TRBV3-1 and TRBJ1-5; D gene ambiguous. V lost 1 base and J 5 bases, leaving 9 bases between the germline ends. The CDR3 runs to 14 residues. CDR1 and CDR2 from the germline V gene are LGHDT and YNNKEL (reference sequence). This CDR3 is CASSQGARDQPQHF. CDR3 DNA: TGTGCCAGCAGCCAAGGAGCTAGAGATCAGCCCCAGCATTTT.

This clonotype was observed a handful of times. The chain links TRBV24-1 to TRBJ1-1; unclear D gene. The CDR3 has 14 amino acids. V was cut by 0 bases and J by 8 bases, with 12 bases left in between. Germline V gives CDR1 KGHDR, CDR2 SFDVKD. CDR3 residues: CATSDLRPTGEAFF. CDR3 nucleotide sequence: TGTGCCACCAGTGATTTGAGGCCGACGGGAGAAGCTTTCTTT.

This clonotype occurred a few times. The chain uses TRBV6-1 and TRBJ1-1, with a tentative D call TRBD1 (6 bases). This CDR3 spans 13 amino acids. The germline V and J ends were trimmed by 10 bases and 1 base, with 13 bases remaining between them. Germline V gene lookup returns CDR1 MNHNS and CDR2 SASEGT. DNA for the CDR3: TGTGCCACCCTCAGGGGAGAGAACACTGAAGCTTTCTTT. Translating gives CATLRGENTEAFF.

Only a few counts were recorded for this clonotype. The rearrangement uses TRBV5-1 and TRBJ2-5; 12 nucleotides match TRBD1. Looked up from germline, CDR1 is SGHRS and CDR2 is YFSETQ. The CDR3 is 14 amino acids. Trimming at V came to 5 bases and at J to 3 bases, leaving 2 bases not matched to a gene. CDR3 amino acids: CASRGTGGEETQYF. The CDR3 coding sequence is TGCGCCAGCAGAGGGACAGGGGGCGAAGAGACCCAGTACTTC.

CDR3 sequence (DNA): TGTGCCAGCAGCTTGGGGACGGGCGGAGAGCTGTTTTTT. As protein: CASSLGTGGELFF. The chain joins TRBV5-5 to TRBJ2-2, with unresolved D. The V end was cut by 0 bases, the J end by 11 bases, with 11 bases between. This CDR3 contains 13 residues. Germline CDR1 reads SGHKS; CDR2 reads YYEKEE (reference sequence).

This clonotype was seen a few times. This chain uses TRBV5-1 with TRBJ2-2, with D perhaps TRBD2 (7 bases). V gave up 3 bases and J gave up 1 base, with 16 bases separating them. Per the germline V gene, CDR1 is SGHRS and CDR2 is YFSETQ. This CDR3 comprises 17 residues. CDR3 amino acids: CASSSFRGGMNTGELFF. As DNA, the CDR3 is TGCGCCAGCAGCTCGTTCAGGGGAGGGATGAACACCGGGGAGCTGTTTTTT.

The V gene is TRBV3-1, the J gene TRBJ2-5; 9 positions match TRBD1. The CDR3 totals 16 residues. From germline, CDR1 is LGHDT and CDR2 YNNKEL (reference sequence). V was pared by 4 bases and J by 7 bases, with 13 bases of the junction left unmatched. The CDR3 here is CASSLPRWTGEVTQYF. CDR3 coding DNA: TGTGCCAGCAGCCTTCCTCGGTGGACAGGGGAAGTGACCCAGTACTTC.

This clonotype was observed a few times. The rearrangement links TRBV20-1 to TRBJ1-1, with 7 positions matching TRBD1. J gave up 5 bases and V 5 bases, and 14 bases lay outside the gene matches. The CDR3 consists of 15 residues. Looked up from germline, CDR1 is DFQATT and CDR2 is SNEGSKA (reference sequence). The CDR3 DNA reads TGCAGTGCTCCAAAAATAAAGACAGGGAGGACTGAAGCTTTCTTT. Translating gives CSAPKIKTGRTEAFF.

This clonotype was found a few times. J is TRBJ1-2 and V is TRBV12-3 or TRBV12-4; 8 positions agree with TRBD1. This CDR3 has 14 residues. The trim removed 5 bases at V and 6 bases at J, leaving 8 bases unmatched. CDR3 coding DNA: TGTGCCAGCAGTGAAGGACAGGGACTCGATGGCTACACCTTC. This gives the protein CASSEGQGLDGYTF.

The rearrangement uses TRBV15 and TRBJ2-6, with a possible D match to TRBD1 (5 bases). The V end was cut by 1 base, the J end by 0 bases, with 7 bases between. CDR1 and CDR2 from the germline V gene are LNHNV and YYDKDF (reference sequence). The CDR3 loop spans 16 amino acids. The CDR3 here is CATSRAQGSGANVLTF. The CDR3 region has the DNA TGTGCCACCAGCAGAGCCCAGGGCTCTGGGGCCAACGTCCTGACTTTC. The variable domain in full, with the rest retrieved from reference TRBV15 and TRBJ2-6, is DAMVIQNPRYQVTQFGKPVTLSCSQTLNHNVMYWYQQKSSQAPKLLFHYYDKDFNNEADTPDNFQSRRPNTSFCFLDIRSPGLGDTAMYLCATSRAQGSGANVLTFGAGSRLTVL.

This clonotype occurred many times. The chain is built from TRBV25-1 and TRBJ2-2; D ambiguous. The germline V and J ends were trimmed by 2 bases and 0 bases, with 7 bases remaining between them. In germline, CDR1 is MGHDK, CDR2 SYGVNS. The CDR3 sequence is 15 residues long. CDR3 amino acids: CASSEPGANTGELFF. CDR3 nucleotide sequence: TGTGCCAGCAGTGAACCAGGAGCGAACACCGGGGAGCTGTTTTTT.

This clonotype was found a few times. The V and J genes are TRBV7-2 and TRBJ1-1, with a possible D match to TRBD1 (5 bases). The CDR3 is 18 amino acids. The germline CDR1 and CDR2 sequences are SGHTA and FQGNSA. Trimming cost V 1 base and J 0 bases, with 18 bases left between them. As DNA, the CDR3 is TGTGCCAGCAGCTTAGGACCCAGGGCCCCTCTAATGAACACTGAAGCTTTCTTT. It yields the protein CASSLGPRAPLMNTEAFF. Together with reference TRBV7-2 and TRBJ1-1, the CDR3 gives the full variable domain: GAGVSQSPSNKVTEKGKDVELRCDPISGHTALYWYRQSLGQGLEFLIYFQGNSAPDKSGLPSDRFSAERTGGSVSTLTIQRTQQEDSAVYLCASSLGPRAPLMNTEAFFGQGTRLTVV.

The chain recombines TRBV11-2 with TRBJ1-4, with D maybe TRBD1 (6 bases). Germline-derived CDR1 and CDR2 are SGHAT and FQNNGV. V was pared by 0 bases and J by 10 bases, with 15 bases between. The CDR3 has 15 residues. The CDR3 DNA follows: TGTGCCAGCAGCTTAGATATCCAGCAGGGGCGAAAACTGTTTTTT. It specifies CASSLDIQQGRKLFF.

At least ten counts were recorded for this clonotype. This chain uses TRBV18 with TRBJ1-2; D is unresolved. Germline values: CDR1 KGHSH, CDR2 LQKENI. With 0 bases removed from V and 4 bases from J, the gap between germline ends came to 6 bases. The CDR3 is 13 amino acids. The CDR3 region is CASSPPGSYGYTF. CDR3 DNA: TGTGCCAGCTCACCACCCGGGTCCTATGGCTACACCTTC.

At least ten counts were recorded for this clonotype. The rearrangement links TRBV19 to TRBJ1-5; tentative D call: TRBD1 (5 bases). This CDR3 has 16 amino acids. Germline-derived CDR1 and CDR2 are LNHDA and SQIVND (reference sequence). V lost 1 base and J 2 bases, leaving 12 bases between the germline ends. For the CDR3, the DNA is TGTGCCAGTAGTATAGGGGGCGGTTGGGGCAATCAGCCCCAGCATTTT. It yields the protein CASSIGGGWGNQPQHF.